This entry lists 9 T cell receptor beta chains sequenced from one sample in a study of CD8 T cells in ankylosing spondylitis (dated 2017 in TCRdb). Library generation was performed with 5' RACE. Sequenced using an Illumina HiSeq 2500. TCRdb reprocessing: public reads trimmed at Q25 with fastp, clones called with MiXCR, in-frame beta chains kept. Rows are unified per CDR3 protein, each entry keeping the most common DNA and genes. Present in this sample are 670,000 or so distinct CDR3 sequences, roughly 19% of which were seen just once. Around a fifth of the sample comes from the top ten. General conclusions and limits of the study: A TCR beta motif of roughly 8 highly homologous amino acid variants appeared characteristic of blood from ankylosing spondylitis patients.

These receptors' targets are unknown. The sequenced material came from blood, either unsorted or a sorted T cell fraction (not recorded which). Receptors originate from a male donor with ankylosing spondylitis.

The chain uses TRBV6-5 and TRBJ2-5; unclear D gene. The V gene lost 2 bases and the J gene lost 2 bases, with 9 bases spanning the gap. The CDR3 sequence is 14 residues long. Germline CDR1 is MNHEY and CDR2 is SVGAGI. CDR3 DNA: TGTGCCAGCAGTTACGGCGAAGGTCAAGAGACCCAGTACTTC. It yields the protein CASSYGEGQETQYF.

V usage is TRBV5-1 and J usage is TRBJ1-1; D possibly corresponds to TRBD1 (5 bases). From germline, CDR1 is SGHRS and CDR2 YFSETQ. Trimming took off 0 bases at V and 4 bases at J, with 10 bases between the two ends. This CDR3 is built from 14 residues. CDR3 sequence: CASSLEEGTTEAFF. In DNA, the CDR3 is TGCGCCAGCAGCTTGGAGGAGGGGACCACTGAAGCTTTCTTT.

This chain uses TRBV7-2 with TRBJ2-7; D is possibly TRBD1 or TRBD2 (5 bases each). The V and J ends lost 4 bases and 3 bases respectively, with 19 bases between them. Germline assignment: CDR1 SGHTA and CDR2 FQGNSA. CDR3 length: 16 residues. This chain's CDR3 is CASSSGRITQGYEQYF. In DNA, the CDR3 is TGTGCCAGCAGCTCGGGACGGATTACCCAGGGCTACGAGCAGTACTTC.

This clonotype was detected many times. The genes are TRBV2 and TRBJ2-5, with 10 positions matching TRBD1. J lost 3 bases, V lost 6 bases, and 4 bases had no gene match. CDR3 length: 14 residues. Germline V CDR1 and CDR2: SNHLY, FYNNEI. The CDR3 is CASSPGTGEETQYF. DNA for the CDR3: TGTGCCAGCAGCCCCGGGACAGGGGAAGAGACCCAGTACTTC. Filled out from reference TRBV2 and TRBJ2-5, the complete variable domain reads EPEVTQTPSHQVTQMGQEVILRCVPISNHLYFYWYRQILGQKVEFLVSFYNNEISEKSEIFDDQFSVERPDGSNFTLKIRSTKLEDSAMYFCASSPGTGEETQYFGPGTRLLVL.

The chain recombines TRBV9 with TRBJ2-7; the D gene is possibly TRBD1 (6 bases). Germline-derived CDR1 and CDR2 are SGDLS and YYNGEE. CDR3 length: 13 residues. V gave up 4 bases and J gave up 7 bases, with 15 bases separating them. The CDR3 sequence is CASSWDTLGEQYF. CDR3 coding DNA: TGTGCCAGCAGCTGGGACACCCTAGGGGAGCAGTACTTC.

This chain links TRBV7-2 with TRBJ2-5, with 10 bases aligning to TRBD2. Germline lookup yields CDR1 SGHTA and CDR2 FQGNSA. The CDR3 sequence is 16 residues long. V shed 5 bases and J 5 bases; nucleotides not matched to a gene: 11. The CDR3 nucleotides read TGTGCCAGCAGCAAAAACCTAGCGGGAGAAATGGAGACCCAGTACTTC. Amino acid sequence: CASSKNLAGEMETQYF.

This clonotype appeared many times. The gene calls are TRBV20-1 and TRBJ2-3; 8 nucleotides agree with TRBD2. Germline CDR1 DFQATT, CDR2 SNEGSKA (reference sequence). The CDR3 runs 15 residues. V lost 3 bases and J lost 2; bases outside the gene matches: 7. CDR3 bases: TGCAGTGCTAGGGTTAGCGGGGCCGTCACAGATACGCAGTATTTT. Protein sequence: CSARVSGAVTDTQYF.

In its sample, this clonotype was seen a few times. The V and J genes are TRBV20-1 and TRBJ2-1, with TRBD1 as a possible D gene (6 bases). Trimming removed 0 bases from V and 9 bases from J, with 18 bases in between. CDR1 is DFQATT and CDR2 is SNEGSKA in the germline V gene (reference sequence). The CDR3 contains 15 residues. CDR3 region: CSARDMGTGFGEQFF. Written as DNA, the CDR3 is TGCAGTGCTAGAGATATGGGCACAGGGTTTGGTGAGCAGTTCTTC.

The chain uses TRBV5-1 and TRBJ1-1; tentative D call: TRBD1 (5 bases). From germline, CDR1 is SGHRS and CDR2 YFSETQ. There are 14 residues in the CDR3. V lost 0 bases, J lost 8 bases, and 14 bases lay in between. DNA for the CDR3: TGCGCCAGCAGCTTGGTCGCTGGGGCAGTAGAAGCTTTCTTT. Its translation is CASSLVAGAVEAFF.